The 21 T cell receptor beta chains reported below all come from one sample, sequenced in a study of spatial heterogeneity in lung cancer. TCRdb reprocessed the 5' RACE reads with MiXCR, giving one entry per CDR3 protein. The table records about 28,000 distinct CDR3 sequences, roughly 7.1% of them present only once. Their antigens are not known. Documented time point: sample taken at primary tumor resection. Study-level points and caveats: Tumors with more nonsynonymous mutations had more expanded intratumoral alpha and beta TCRs.

Material: lung tumor tissue, obtained at surgery. These receptors were obtained from a male donor with early-stage non-small cell lung cancer.

This chain uses TRBV5-1 with TRBJ1-1, with D uncertain. Trimming took off 6 bases at V and 0 bases at J, with 12 bases between the two ends. The CDR3 covers 14 residues. The V gene's germline CDR1 is SGHRS and CDR2 YFSETQ. The CDR3: CASNLLDMNTEAFF. CDR3 nucleotide sequence: TGCGCCAGCAACCTACTCGATATGAACACTGAAGCTTTCTTT.

This clonotype was counted at least ten times. The V and J genes are TRBV29-1 and TRBJ2-5; D uncertain. This CDR3 comprises 13 residues. Per the germline V gene, CDR1 is SQVTM and CDR2 is ANQGSEA. Trimming stripped 0 bases from V and 0 bases from J, with 5 bases between. CDR3 in amino acids: CSVEDRYQETQYF. The CDR3 DNA reads as TGCAGCGTTGAAGACAGGTACCAAGAGACCCAGTACTTC.

V usage is TRBV18 and J usage is TRBJ2-2; 8 nucleotides line up with TRBD1. Trimming cost V 10 bases and J 1 base; bases outside gene matches: 5. The CDR3 runs 14 residues. Germline lookup yields CDR1 KGHSH and CDR2 LQKENI. The CDR3, as DNA: TGTGCCAACCTCAGGGGGCAGAACACCGGGGAGCTGTTTTTT. This gives the protein CANLRGQNTGELFF.

This clonotype occurred many times. This rearrangement joins TRBV20-1 to TRBJ1-5, with a weak D call TRBD1 (6 bases). V lost 3 bases and J lost 7, with 16 bases in between. This CDR3 is built from 14 residues. From germline, CDR1 is DFQATT and CDR2 SNEGSKA (reference sequence). The CDR3 DNA reads as TGCAGTGCTAGCCCCCCAGGGGCAAGGCAGCCCCAGCATTTT. It translates to CSASPPGARQPQHF.

This clonotype was counted at least ten times. The V call is TRBV2, the J call TRBJ1-1, with D uncertain. V shed 4 bases and J shed 1 base, with 7 bases lying between them. CDR3 length: 13 amino acids. CDR1 is SNHLY, CDR2 FYNNEI, per germline. CDR3 coding DNA: TGTGCCAGCAGTGCGCAGTCGAACACTGAAGCTTTCTTT. Translated, it gives CASSAQSNTEAFF.

V gene TRBV12-5 combines with J gene TRBJ1-1, with 10 nucleotides matching TRBD1. CDR3 length: 17 amino acids. V trimming: 0 bases; J trimming: 4 bases; junction bases outside the gene matches: 8. The V gene's germline CDR1 is LGHNT and CDR2 FRNRAP. The DNA for the CDR3 is TGTGCTAGTGGTTTGGTCCCGGGACAGGGGCTGAGCACTGAAGCTTTCTTT. It yields the protein CASGLVPGQGLSTEAFF.

This clonotype was seen only a few times. This chain uses TRBV7-6 with TRBJ1-2; D might be TRBD1 (5 bases). CDR1 SGHVS and CDR2 FNYEAQ come from the germline V gene. The V gene lost 5 bases and the J gene lost 0 bases, with 7 bases spanning the gap. The CDR3 totals 13 residues. This chain's CDR3 is CASSVTANYGYTF. DNA of the CDR3: TGTGCCAGCAGCGTGACAGCTAACTATGGCTACACCTTC.

This clonotype was seen repeatedly, ten times or more. CDR3 bases: TGTGCCAGCAGGCAACAGGGGTTGTTAGAGCAGTACTTC. Translation: CASRQQGLLEQYF. This rearrangement joins TRBV28 to TRBJ2-7, with 7 positions matching TRBD1. J was trimmed by 7 bases and V by 6 bases; bases with no gene match: 9. Germline V gene data show CDR1 as MDHEN and CDR2 as SYDVKM. There are 13 residues in the CDR3.

The chain employs TRBV7-2 and TRBJ1-2; 7 bases are a match to TRBD1. The CDR3 has 15 amino acids. Germline CDR1 is SGHTA and CDR2 is FQGNSA. V dropped 3 bases and J dropped 3; count of bases not matched to a gene: 7. This CDR3 is CASSFLSGTDYGYTF. CDR3 nucleotides: TGTGCCAGCAGCTTCCTTTCCGGGACAGACTATGGCTACACCTTC.

This clonotype was detected ten times or more. The rearrangement uses TRBV20-1 and TRBJ1-6; D not certain. CDR3 length equals 14 residues. CDR1 is DFQATT and CDR2 is SNEGSKA in the germline V gene (reference sequence). Trimming left V 6 bases short and J 6 bases short, with 15 bases between. The chain's CDR3 is CSAPLAVGNSPLHF. The CDR3 DNA reads TGCAGTGCCCCCTTGGCTGTGGGTAATTCACCCCTCCACTTT.

This clonotype has at least ten counts. This chain joins TRBV5-1 and TRBJ1-4; no definite D call. Germline V lookup: CDR1 SGHRS, CDR2 YFSETQ. V gave up 4 bases and J gave up 5 bases, with 9 bases separating them. The CDR3 has 13 residues. The CDR3 loop is CASSRSENEKLFF. In DNA form, the CDR3 reads TGCGCCAGCAGCAGGAGTGAGAATGAAAAACTGTTTTTT.

This clonotype showed up many times. The J gene is TRBJ1-1, the V gene TRBV27; a possible D gene is TRBD1 (5 bases). There are 14 residues in the CDR3. V dropped 2 bases and J dropped 6 bases, with 13 bases sitting between them. The V gene's germline CDR1 is MNHEY and CDR2 SMNVEV (reference sequence). This CDR3 reads CASSLNRGDAEAFF. The CDR3, as DNA: TGTGCCAGCAGTTTAAATCGGGGGGACGCTGAAGCTTTCTTT.

This clonotype showed up just a few times. This may come from a read error, since a much larger clone is one base off. The rearrangement uses TRBV7-6 and TRBJ2-3, with unresolved D. The germline V gene has CDR1 SGHVS and CDR2 FNYEAQ. The CDR3 is 13 residues long. The CDR3 DNA follows: TGTCCCAGCACCAGACACCCCAGGGATACGCAGTATTTT. Protein: CPSTRHPRDTQYF.

This clonotype was picked up a small number of times. The V gene is TRBV4-3, the J gene TRBJ2-3; D is unresolved. Germline V CDR1 and CDR2: LGHNA, YSLEER. Trimming removed 8 bases from V and 2 bases from J, with 11 bases in between. The length of the CDR3 is 13 residues. The CDR3 reads CASRLGFTDTQYF. Here the CDR3 DNA reads TGCGCCAGCCGCTTGGGCTTCACAGATACGCAGTATTTT.

This clonotype was counted at least ten times. In DNA form, the CDR3 reads TGTGCCAGCAGCCAGGGGACAGGTCAGAGGCCCCAGCATTTT. Translated, it gives CASSQGTGQRPQHF. The chain has TRBV3-1 and TRBJ1-5, with 8 bases identical to TRBD1. Germline V CDR1 and CDR2: LGHDT, YNNKEL (reference sequence). The CDR3 length is 14 residues. Germline trimming cut 3 bases from V and 9 bases from J; bases unmatched to any gene: 7.

This clonotype occurred many times. The chain couples TRBV6-2 or TRBV6-3 to TRBJ2-2; D gene unclear. Germline CDR1 is MNHEY and CDR2 is SVGEGT. The CDR3 loop spans 14 amino acids. With 6 bases removed from V and 0 bases from J, the gap between germline ends came to 8 bases. The CDR3 DNA is TGTGCCAGCAGAGACACTTCGAACACCGGGGAGCTGTTTTTT. Translated, it gives CASRDTSNTGELFF.

This clonotype has just a few counts. V and J are TRBV5-1 and TRBJ1-6, with TRBD1 matching over 9 bases. The V and J ends lost 0 bases and 9 bases, in that order; junction bases with no gene match: 7. CDR1 is SGHRS and CDR2 is YFSETQ in the germline V gene. The CDR3 extends over 16 amino acids. The CDR3 nucleotides read TGCGCCAGCAGCTTGGGGACCGGGACAGGGACTTCACCCCTCCACTTT. Its translation is CASSLGTGTGTSPLHF.

The chain couples TRBV3-1 to TRBJ1-1; D unclear. The CDR3 consists of 13 residues. Trimming shortened V by 1 base and J by 5 bases, and 8 bases separated the two germline ends. Germline CDR1 LGHDT, CDR2 YNNKEL (reference sequence). Here the CDR3 reads CASSQAATTEAFF. CDR3 nucleotides: TGTGCCAGCAGCCAAGCCGCTACGACTGAAGCTTTCTTT.

This clonotype was counted at least ten times. This chain connects TRBV5-1 to TRBJ2-1; D unresolved. Germline V gives CDR1 SGHRS, CDR2 YFSETQ. This CDR3 has 13 amino acids. Trimming removed 1 base from V and 4 bases from J, with 6 bases in between. CDR3 in amino acids: CASSLYGYNEQFF. In nucleotides, the CDR3 is TGCGCCAGCAGCTTGTACGGTTACAATGAGCAGTTCTTC.

This clonotype was picked up many times. The gene calls are TRBV25-1 and TRBJ2-3, with no clear D. The germline V and J ends were trimmed by 6 bases and 0 bases, with 7 bases remaining between them. CDR1 and CDR2 (germline): MGHDK, SYGVNS. The CDR3 spans 13 residues. In DNA, the CDR3 is TGTGCCAGCAGGAGCCCTAGCACAGATACGCAGTATTTT. It is translated as CASRSPSTDTQYF.

In its sample, this clonotype was seen many times. The rearrangement links TRBV6-1 to TRBJ1-4; 9 bases are shared with TRBD1. V lost 6 bases to trimming and J lost 8 bases; unmatched junction nucleotides: 7. This CDR3 contains 14 residues. Per the germline V gene, CDR1 is MNHNS and CDR2 is SASEGT. This CDR3 is CASSRDRASEKLFF. DNA of the CDR3: TGTGCCAGCAGCCGGGACAGGGCCTCCGAAAAACTGTTTTTT.